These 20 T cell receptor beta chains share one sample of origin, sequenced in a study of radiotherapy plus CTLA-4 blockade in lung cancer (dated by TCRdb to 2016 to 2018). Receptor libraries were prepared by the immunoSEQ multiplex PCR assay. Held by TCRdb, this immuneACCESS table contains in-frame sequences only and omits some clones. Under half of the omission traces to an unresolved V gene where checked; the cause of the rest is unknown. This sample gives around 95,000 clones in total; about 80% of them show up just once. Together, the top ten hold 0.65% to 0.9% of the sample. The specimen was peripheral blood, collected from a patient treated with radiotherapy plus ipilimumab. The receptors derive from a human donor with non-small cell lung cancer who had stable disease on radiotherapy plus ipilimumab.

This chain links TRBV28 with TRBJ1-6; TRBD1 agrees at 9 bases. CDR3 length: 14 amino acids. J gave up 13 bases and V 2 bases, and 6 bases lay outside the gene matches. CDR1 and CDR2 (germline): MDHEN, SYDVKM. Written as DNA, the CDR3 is TGTGCCAGCAGTTTAGGGACAGGGAGGCTTCCCCTCCACTTT. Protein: CASSLGTGRLPLHF.

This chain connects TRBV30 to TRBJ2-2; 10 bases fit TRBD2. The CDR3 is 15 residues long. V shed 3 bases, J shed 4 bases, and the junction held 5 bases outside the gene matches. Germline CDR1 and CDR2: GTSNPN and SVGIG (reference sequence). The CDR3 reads CAWRLAGGSTGELFF. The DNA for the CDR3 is TGTGCCTGGAGATTAGCGGGAGGCAGCACCGGGGAGCTGTTTTTT. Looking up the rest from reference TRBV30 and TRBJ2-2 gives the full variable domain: SQTIHQWPATLVQPVGSPLSLECTVEGTSNPNLYWYRQAAGRGLQLLFYSVGIGQISSEVPQNLSASRPQDRQFILSSKKLLLSDSGFYLCAWRLAGGSTGELFFGEGSRLTVL.

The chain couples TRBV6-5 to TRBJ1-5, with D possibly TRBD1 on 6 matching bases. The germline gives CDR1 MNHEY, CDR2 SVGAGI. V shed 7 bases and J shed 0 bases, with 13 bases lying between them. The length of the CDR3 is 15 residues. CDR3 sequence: CASTGQRYSNQPQHF. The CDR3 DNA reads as TGTGCCAGCACTGGACAGCGTTATAGCAATCAGCCCCAGCATTTT.

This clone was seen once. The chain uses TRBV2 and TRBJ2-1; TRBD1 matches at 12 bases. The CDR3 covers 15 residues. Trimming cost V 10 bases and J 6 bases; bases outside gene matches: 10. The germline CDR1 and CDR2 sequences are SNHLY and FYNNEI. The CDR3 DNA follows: TGTGCCACCAGCATGGGACAGGGGGCGGTCAATGAGCAGTTCTTC. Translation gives CATSMGQGAVNEQFF.

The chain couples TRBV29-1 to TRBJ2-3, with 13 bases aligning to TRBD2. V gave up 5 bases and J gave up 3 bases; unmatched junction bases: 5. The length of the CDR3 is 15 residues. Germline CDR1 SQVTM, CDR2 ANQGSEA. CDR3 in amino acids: CSVRGLAGLTDTQYF. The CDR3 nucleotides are TGCAGCGTTCGGGGACTAGCGGGGTTAACAGATACGCAGTATTTT.

This chain's CDR3 is CASSESSGGASEQYF. The CDR3 DNA follows: TGTGCCAGCAGTGAAAGTAGCGGGGGGGCCAGCGAGCAGTACTTC. The chain combines TRBV6-1 with TRBJ2-7, with 11 positions matching TRBD2. CDR1 and CDR2 from the germline V gene are MNHNS and SASEGT. The CDR3 length is 15 residues. The ends lost 2 bases at V and 6 bases at J; junction bases unmatched: 6.

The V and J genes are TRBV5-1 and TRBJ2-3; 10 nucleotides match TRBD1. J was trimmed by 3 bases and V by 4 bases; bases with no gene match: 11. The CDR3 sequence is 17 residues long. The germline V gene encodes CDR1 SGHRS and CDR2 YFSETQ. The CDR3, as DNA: TGCGCCAGCAGCCCTGGATGGGGGGACAGGGGTACAGATACGCAGTATTTT. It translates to CASSPGWGDRGTDTQYF.

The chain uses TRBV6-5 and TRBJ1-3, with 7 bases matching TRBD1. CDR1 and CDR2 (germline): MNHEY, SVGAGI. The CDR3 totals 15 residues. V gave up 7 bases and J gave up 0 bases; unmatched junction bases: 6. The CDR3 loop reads CASTPDRTSGNTIYF. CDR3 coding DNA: TGTGCCAGCACCCCGGACAGGACCTCTGGAAACACCATATATTTT.

CDR3 sequence (DNA): TGTGCCAGTAATCGACAGGGTGAGACCCAGTACTTC. Translation gives CASNRQGETQYF. This chain joins TRBV19 and TRBJ2-5, with 7 bases aligning to TRBD1. The CDR3 sequence is 12 residues long. J was trimmed by 5 bases and V by 7 bases; bases with no gene match: 4. Germline V lookup: CDR1 LNHDA, CDR2 SQIVND (reference sequence).

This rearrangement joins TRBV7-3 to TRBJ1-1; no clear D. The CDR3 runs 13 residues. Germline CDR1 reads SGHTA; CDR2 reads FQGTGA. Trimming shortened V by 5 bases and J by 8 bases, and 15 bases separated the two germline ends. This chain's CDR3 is CASSPNPSTEAFF. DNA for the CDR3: TGTGCCAGCAGCCCCAATCCTTCGACGGAAGCTTTCTTT.

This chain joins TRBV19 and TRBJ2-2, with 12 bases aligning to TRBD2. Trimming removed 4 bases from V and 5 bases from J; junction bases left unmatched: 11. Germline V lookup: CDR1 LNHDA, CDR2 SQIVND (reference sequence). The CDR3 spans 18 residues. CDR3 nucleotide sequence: TGTGCCAGTAGTACTTTTTTTATAGGACTAGCGGGAACCGGGGAGCTGTTTTTT. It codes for CASSTFFIGLAGTGELFF.

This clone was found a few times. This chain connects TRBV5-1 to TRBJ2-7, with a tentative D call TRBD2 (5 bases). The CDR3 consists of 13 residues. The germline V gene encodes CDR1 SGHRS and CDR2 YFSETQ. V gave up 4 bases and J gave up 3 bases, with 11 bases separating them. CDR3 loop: CASSRTGSYEQYF. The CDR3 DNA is TGCGCCAGCAGCCGGACTGGCAGCTACGAGCAGTACTTC.

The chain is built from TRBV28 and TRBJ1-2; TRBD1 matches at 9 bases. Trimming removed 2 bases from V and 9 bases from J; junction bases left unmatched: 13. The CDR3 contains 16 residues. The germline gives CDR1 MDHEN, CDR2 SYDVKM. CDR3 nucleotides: TGTGCCAGCAGTTTAGCGGTCTCTGGGACAGGGCGGCGCTACACCTTC. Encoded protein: CASSLAVSGTGRRYTF.

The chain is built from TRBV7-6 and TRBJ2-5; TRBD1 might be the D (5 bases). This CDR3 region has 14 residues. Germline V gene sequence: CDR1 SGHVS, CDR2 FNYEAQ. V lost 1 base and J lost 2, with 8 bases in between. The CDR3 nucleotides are TGTGCCAGCAGCTTAGTGTCAGGGCAAGAGACCCAGTACTTC. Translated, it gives CASSLVSGQETQYF.

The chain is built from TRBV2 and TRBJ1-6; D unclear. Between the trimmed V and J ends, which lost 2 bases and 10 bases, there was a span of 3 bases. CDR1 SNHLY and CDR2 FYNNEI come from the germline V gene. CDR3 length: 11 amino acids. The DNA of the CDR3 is TGTGCCAGCAGTGAAAGCTCACCCCTCCACTTT. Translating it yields CASSESSPLHF.

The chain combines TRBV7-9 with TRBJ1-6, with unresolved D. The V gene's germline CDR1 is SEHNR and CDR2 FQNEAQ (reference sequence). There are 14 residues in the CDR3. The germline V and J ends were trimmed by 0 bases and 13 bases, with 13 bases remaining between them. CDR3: CASSLAGVPSPLHF. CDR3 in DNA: TGTGCCAGCAGCTTAGCCGGGGTCCCGAGTCCCCTCCACTTT.

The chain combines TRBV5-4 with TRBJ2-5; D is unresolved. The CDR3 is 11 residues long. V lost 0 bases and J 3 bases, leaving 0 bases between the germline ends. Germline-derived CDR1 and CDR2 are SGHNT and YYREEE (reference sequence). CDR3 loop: CASSLEETQYF. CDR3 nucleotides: TGTGCCAGCAGCTTGGAAGAGACCCAGTACTTC.

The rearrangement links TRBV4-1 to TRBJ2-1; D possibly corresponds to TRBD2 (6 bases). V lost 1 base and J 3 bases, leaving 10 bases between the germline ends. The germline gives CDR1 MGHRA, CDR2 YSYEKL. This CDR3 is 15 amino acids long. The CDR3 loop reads CASSQGSGLYNEQFF. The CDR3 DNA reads TGCGCCAGCAGCCAAGGTAGCGGACTCTACAATGAGCAGTTCTTC.

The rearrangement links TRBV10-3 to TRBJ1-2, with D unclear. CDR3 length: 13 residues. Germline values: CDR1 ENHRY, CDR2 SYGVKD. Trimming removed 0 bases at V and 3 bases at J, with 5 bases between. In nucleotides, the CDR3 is TGTGCCATCAGTGAGTCGGGAGACTATGGCTACACCTTC. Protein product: CAISESGDYGYTF.

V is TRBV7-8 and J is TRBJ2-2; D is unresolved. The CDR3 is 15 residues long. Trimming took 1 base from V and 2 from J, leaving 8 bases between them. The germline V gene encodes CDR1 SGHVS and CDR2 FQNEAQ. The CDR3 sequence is CASSLGTSNTGELFF. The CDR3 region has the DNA TGTGCCAGCAGCTTAGGAACGTCAAACACCGGGGAGCTGTTTTTT. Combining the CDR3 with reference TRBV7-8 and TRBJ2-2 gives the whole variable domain GAGVSQSPRYKVAKRGQDVALRCDPISGHVSLFWYQQALGQGPEFLTYFQNEAQLDKSGLPSDRFFAERPEGSVSTLKIQRTQQEDSAVYLCASSLGTSNTGELFFGEGSRLTVL.